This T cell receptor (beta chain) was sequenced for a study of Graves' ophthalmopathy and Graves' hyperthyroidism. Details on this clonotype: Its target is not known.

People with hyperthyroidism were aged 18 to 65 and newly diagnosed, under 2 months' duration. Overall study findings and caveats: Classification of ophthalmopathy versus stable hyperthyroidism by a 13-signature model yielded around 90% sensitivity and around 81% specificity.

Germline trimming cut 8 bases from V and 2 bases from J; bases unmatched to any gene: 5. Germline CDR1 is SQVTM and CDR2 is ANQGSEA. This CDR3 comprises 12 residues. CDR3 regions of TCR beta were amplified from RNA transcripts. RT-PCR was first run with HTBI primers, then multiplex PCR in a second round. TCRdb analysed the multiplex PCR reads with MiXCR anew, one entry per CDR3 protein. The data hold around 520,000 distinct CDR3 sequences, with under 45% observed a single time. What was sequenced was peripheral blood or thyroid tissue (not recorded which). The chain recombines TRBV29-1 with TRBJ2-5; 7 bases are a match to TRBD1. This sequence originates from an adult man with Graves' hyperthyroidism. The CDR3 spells CSLSTGQETQYF. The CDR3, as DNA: TGCAGCTTATCGACAGGGCAAGAGACCCAGTACTTC.